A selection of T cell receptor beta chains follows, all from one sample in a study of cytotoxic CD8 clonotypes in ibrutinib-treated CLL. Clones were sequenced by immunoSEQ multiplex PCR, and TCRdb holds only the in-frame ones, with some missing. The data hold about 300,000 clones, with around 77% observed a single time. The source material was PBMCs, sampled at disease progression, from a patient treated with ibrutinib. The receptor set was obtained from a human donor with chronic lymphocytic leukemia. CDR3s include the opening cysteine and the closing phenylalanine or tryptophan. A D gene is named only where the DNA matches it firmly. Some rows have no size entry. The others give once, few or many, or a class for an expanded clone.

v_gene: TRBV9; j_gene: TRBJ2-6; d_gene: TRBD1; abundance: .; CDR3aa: CASSRTGLSGANVLTF; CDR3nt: TGTGCCAGCAGCCGGACAGGTCTCTCTGGGGCCAACGTCCTGACTTTC
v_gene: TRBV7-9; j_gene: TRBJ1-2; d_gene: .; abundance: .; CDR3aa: CASSYRVGGYTF; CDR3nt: TGTGCCAGCAGCTACAGGGTTGGTGGCTACACCTTC
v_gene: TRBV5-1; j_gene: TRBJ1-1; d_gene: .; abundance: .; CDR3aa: CASSLDRVGSTEAFF; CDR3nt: TGCGCCAGCAGCTTGGATAGGGTGGGGAGCACTGAAGCTTTCTTT
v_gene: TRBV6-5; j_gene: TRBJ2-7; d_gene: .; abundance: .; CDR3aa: CASSYGLGRQYF; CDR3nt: TGTGCCAGCAGCTACGGTTTGGGGAGGCAGTACTTC
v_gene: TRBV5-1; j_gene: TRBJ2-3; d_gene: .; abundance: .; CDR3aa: CASSLDWGRTDTQYF; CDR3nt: TGCGCCAGCAGCTTGGATTGGGGGAGAACAGATACGCAGTATTTT
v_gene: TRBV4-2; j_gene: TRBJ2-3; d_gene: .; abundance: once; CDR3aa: CASSQEGMLTDTQYF; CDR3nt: TGTGCCAGCAGCCAGGAGGGAATGCTCACAGATACGCAGTATTTT
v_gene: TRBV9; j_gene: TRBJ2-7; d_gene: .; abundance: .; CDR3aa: CASSVEGDRGKQYF; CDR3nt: TGTGCCAGCAGCGTAGAAGGGGACCGTGGCAAGCAGTACTTC
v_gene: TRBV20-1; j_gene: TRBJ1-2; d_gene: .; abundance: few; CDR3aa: CSARGGYTF; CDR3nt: TGCAGTGCTAGAGGCGGCTACACCTTC
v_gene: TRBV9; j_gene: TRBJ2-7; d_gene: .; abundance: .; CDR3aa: CASSVRAWPSTEQYF; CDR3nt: TGTGCCAGCAGCGTAAGGGCCTGGCCCTCTACCGAGCAGTACTTC
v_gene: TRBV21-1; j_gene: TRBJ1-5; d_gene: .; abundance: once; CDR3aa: CASRRRDNQPQHF; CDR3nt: TGTGCCAGCAGACGACGGGACAATCAGCCCCAGCATTTT
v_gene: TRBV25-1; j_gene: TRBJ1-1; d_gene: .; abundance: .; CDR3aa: CASSEISLRGDEAFF; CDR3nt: TGTGCCAGCAGTGAAATAAGTCTTCGAGGGGATGAAGCTTTCTTT
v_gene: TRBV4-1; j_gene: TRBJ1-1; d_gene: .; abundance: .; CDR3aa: CASSHTQGYTEAFF; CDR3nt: TGCGCCAGCAGCCACACACAGGGCTACACTGAAGCTTTCTTT
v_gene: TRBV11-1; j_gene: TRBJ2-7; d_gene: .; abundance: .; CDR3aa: CASSLYSYSYEQYF; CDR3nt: TGTGCCAGCAGCTTATATTCTTATTCCTACGAGCAGTACTTC
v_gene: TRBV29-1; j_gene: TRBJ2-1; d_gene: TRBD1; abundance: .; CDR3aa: CSVTGGIRNEQFF; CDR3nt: TGCAGCGTAACAGGGGGTATCCGCAATGAGCAGTTCTTC
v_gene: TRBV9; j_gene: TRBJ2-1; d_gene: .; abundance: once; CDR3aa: CASSVGEYNEQFF; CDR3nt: TGTGCCAGCAGCGTAGGGGAATACAATGAGCAGTTCTTC
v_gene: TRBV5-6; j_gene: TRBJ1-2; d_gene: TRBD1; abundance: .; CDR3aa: CASSLVWTGGNYGYTF; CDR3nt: TGTGCCAGCAGCTTGGTTTGGACAGGGGGTAACTATGGCTACACCTTC
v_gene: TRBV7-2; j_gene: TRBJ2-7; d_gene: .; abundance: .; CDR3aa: CASSLSSEGEQYF; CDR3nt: TGTGCCAGCAGCTTATCTAGCGAGGGCGAGCAGTACTTC
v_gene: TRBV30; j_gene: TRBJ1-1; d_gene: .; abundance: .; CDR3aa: CAWSALRKNNTEAFF; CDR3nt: TGTGCCTGGAGTGCCCTCAGGAAAAATAACACTGAAGCTTTCTTT
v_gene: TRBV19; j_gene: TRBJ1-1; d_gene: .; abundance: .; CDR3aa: CASSIRGRGTEAFF; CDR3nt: TGTGCCAGTAGTATTCGGGGAAGGGGGACTGAAGCTTTCTTT
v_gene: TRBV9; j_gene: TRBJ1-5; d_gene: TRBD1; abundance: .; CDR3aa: CASSQSNRGDQPQHF; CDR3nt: TGTGCCAGCAGCCAGAGCAACAGGGGAGATCAGCCCCAGCATTTT
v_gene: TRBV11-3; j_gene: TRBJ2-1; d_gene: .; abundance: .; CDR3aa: CASSSGVHNEQFF; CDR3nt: TGTGCCAGCAGCTCAGGGGTACACAATGAGCAGTTCTTC
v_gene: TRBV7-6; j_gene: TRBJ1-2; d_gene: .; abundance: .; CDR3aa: CASSPQDSNYGYTF; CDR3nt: TGTGCCAGCAGCCCCCAGGACAGCAACTATGGCTACACCTTC
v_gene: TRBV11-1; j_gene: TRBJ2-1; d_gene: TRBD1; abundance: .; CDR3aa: CASSLYIGTGDNEQFF; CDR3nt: TGTGCCAGCAGCTTGTACATTGGGACAGGGGACAATGAGCAGTTCTTC
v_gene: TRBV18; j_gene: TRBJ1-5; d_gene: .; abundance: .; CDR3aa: CASSPRRGGQPQHF; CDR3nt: TGTGCCAGCTCACCACGGAGGGGTGGTCAGCCCCAGCATTTT
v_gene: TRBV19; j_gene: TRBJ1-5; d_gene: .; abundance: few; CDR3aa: CASSIGGMSNQPQHF; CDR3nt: TGTGCCAGTAGTATTGGGGGTATGAGCAATCAGCCCCAGCATTTT
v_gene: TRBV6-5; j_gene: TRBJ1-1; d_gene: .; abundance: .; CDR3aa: CASSYGTTEIAEAFF; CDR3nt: TGTGCCAGCAGTTACGGCACGACAGAGATCGCTGAAGCTTTCTTT
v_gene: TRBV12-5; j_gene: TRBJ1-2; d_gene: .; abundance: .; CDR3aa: CASGLVPRVGGYTF; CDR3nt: TGTGCTAGTGGTTTGGTACCCAGGGTCGGGGGCTACACCTTC
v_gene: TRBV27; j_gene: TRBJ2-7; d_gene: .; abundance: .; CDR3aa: CASSLSASLSYEQYF; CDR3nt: TGTGCCAGCAGTTTATCTGCTAGTCTATCCTACGAGCAGTACTTC
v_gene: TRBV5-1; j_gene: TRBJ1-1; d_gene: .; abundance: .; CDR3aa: CASSLADMNTEAFF; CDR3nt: TGCGCCAGCAGCTTGGCAGATATGAACACTGAAGCTTTCTTT
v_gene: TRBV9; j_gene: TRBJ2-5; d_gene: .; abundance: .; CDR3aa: CASSFRDYQETQYF; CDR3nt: TGTGCCAGCAGCTTCCGGGACTACCAAGAGACCCAGTACTTC
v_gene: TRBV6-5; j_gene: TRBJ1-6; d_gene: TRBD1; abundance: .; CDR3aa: CASSLGQGAENSPLHF; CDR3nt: TGTGCCAGCAGTTTGGGACAGGGGGCAGAGAATTCACCCCTCCACTTT
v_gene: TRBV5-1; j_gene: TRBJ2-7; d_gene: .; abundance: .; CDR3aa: CASSRGVPSYEQYF; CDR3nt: TGCGCCAGCAGCAGGGGTGTTCCATCCTACGAGCAGTACTTC
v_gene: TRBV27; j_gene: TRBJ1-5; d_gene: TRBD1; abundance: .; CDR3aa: CASSHRGGNQPQHF; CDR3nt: TGTGCCAGCAGTCACAGGGGCGGCAATCAGCCCCAGCATTTT
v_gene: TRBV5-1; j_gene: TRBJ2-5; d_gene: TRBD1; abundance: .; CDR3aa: CASSSLQGGGETQYF; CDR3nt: TGCGCCAGCAGCTCGTTACAGGGGGGAGGAGAGACCCAGTACTTC
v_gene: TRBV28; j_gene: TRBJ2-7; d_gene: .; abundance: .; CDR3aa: CASSRDLSYEQYF; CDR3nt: TGTGCCAGCAGCCGAGACCTCTCCTACGAGCAGTACTTC
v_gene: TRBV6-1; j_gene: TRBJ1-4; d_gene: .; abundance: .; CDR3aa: CASSDRGQRNEKLFF; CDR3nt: TGTGCCAGCAGTGACCGTGGACAGCGTAATGAAAAACTGTTTTTT
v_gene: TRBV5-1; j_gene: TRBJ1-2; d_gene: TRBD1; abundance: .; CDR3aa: CASSSGQGDNYGYTF; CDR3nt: TGCGCCAGCAGTTCGGGACAGGGCGATAACTATGGCTACACCTTC
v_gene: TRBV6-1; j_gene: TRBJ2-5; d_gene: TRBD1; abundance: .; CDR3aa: CASSELRGPGETQYF; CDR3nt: TGTGCCAGCAGTGAACTAAGGGGGCCGGGGGAGACCCAGTACTTC
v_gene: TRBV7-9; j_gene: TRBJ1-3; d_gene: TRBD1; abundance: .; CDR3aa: CASSPPQGGITSGNTIYF; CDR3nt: TGTGCCAGCAGCCCTCCCCAGGGGGGAATTACCTCTGGAAACACCATATATTTT
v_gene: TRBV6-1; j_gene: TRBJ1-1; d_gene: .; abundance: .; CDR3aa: CASSEAGVSLTEAFF; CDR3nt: TGTGCCAGCAGTGAAGCCGGGGTTAGCCTCACTGAAGCTTTCTTT
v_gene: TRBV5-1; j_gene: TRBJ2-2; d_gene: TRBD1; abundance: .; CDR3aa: CASSPGQRNTGELFF; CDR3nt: TGCGCCAGCAGCCCGGGACAGCGGAACACCGGGGAGCTGTTTTTT
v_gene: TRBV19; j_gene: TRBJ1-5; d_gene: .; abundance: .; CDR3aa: CASKGNHRDSNQPQHF; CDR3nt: TGTGCCAGTAAAGGGAACCACAGGGATAGCAATCAGCCCCAGCATTTT
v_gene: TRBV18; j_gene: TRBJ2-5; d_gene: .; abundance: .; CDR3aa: CASSPDAGPKQETQYF; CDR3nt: TGTGCCAGCTCACCGGATGCGGGCCCCAAGCAAGAGACCCAGTACTTC
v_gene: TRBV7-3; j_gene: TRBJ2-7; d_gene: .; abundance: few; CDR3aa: CASSLQPNSYEQYF; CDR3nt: TGTGCCAGCAGCTTACAGCCAAACTCCTACGAGCAGTACTTC
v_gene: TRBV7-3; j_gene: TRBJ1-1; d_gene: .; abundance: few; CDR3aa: CASSLTFPHENTEAFF; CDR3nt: TGTGCCAGCAGCTTAACCTTTCCACACGAGAACACTGAAGCTTTCTTT
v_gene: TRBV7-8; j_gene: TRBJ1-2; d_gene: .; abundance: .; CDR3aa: CASSLFMTGLWDYGYTF; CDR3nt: TGTGCCAGCAGCTTATTTATGACAGGTCTTTGGGACTATGGCTACACCTTC
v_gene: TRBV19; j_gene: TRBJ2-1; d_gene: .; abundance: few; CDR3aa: CASKRQSSYNEQFF; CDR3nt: TGTGCCAGTAAGAGGCAAAGCTCCTACAATGAGCAGTTCTTC
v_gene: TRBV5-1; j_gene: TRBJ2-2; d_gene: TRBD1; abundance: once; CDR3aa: CASSLPPGGLYRELFF; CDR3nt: TGCGCCAGCAGCTTGCCGCCAGGGGGCTTGTACCGGGAGCTGTTTTTT
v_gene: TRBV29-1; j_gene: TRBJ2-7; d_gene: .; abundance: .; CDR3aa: CSVEVASKGYEQYF; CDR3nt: TGCAGCGTTGAAGTGGCGTCGAAGGGATACGAGCAGTACTTC
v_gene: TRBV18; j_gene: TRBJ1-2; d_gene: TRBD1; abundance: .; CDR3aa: CASSLRGQRQDNYGYTF; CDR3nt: TGTGCCAGCTCACTTAGGGGGCAGAGACAGGATAACTATGGCTACACCTTC
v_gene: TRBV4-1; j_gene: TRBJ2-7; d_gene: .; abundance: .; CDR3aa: CASSQGTSAPYEQYF; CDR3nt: TGCGCCAGCAGCCAAGGAACTTCGGCCCCCTACGAGCAGTACTTC
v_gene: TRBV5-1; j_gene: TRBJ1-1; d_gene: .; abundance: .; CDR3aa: CASSLDLTEAFF; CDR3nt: TGCGCCAGCAGCTTGGATCTCACTGAAGCTTTCTTT